These T cell receptor beta chains were read from a single sample in a study of cytotoxic CD8 clonotypes in ibrutinib-treated CLL. Generated by immunoSEQ multiplex PCR, the TCRdb table keeps only in-frame clones and is missing some. The sample carries around 130,000 clones, around 80% recorded once. The starting material was PBMCs, obtained after 24 months of ibrutinib treatment. These receptors all come from a human donor with chronic lymphocytic leukemia. The CDR3 runs from the conserved cysteine through the conserved F or W. D genes are given only for firm matches. Where a row states a size, it is once, few, many or the class of an expanded clone; other rows omit it.

size	V	J	D	DNA	CDR3
NA	TRBV15	TRBJ2-7	NA	TGTGCCACCAGCTTCCCGAAGTTAGGCGGTTACGAGCAGTACTTC	CATSFPKLGGYEQYF
NA	TRBV11-2	TRBJ2-7	TRBD2	TGTGCCAGCAGCTTAGTGGTAGCGGGGGGATACGAGCAGTACTTC	CASSLVVAGGYEQYF
once	TRBV28	TRBJ1-5	NA	TGTGCCAGCAGTCGACAATTGGGAGGCAATCAGCCCCAGCATTTT	CASSRQLGGNQPQHF
NA	TRBV5-1	TRBJ2-7	NA	TGCGCCAGCAGCTTATCCAATGCCGAGCAGTACTTC	CASSLSNAEQYF
NA	TRBV28	TRBJ1-2	NA	TGTGCCAGCAGTGGTTTCTCTTCCGGGACCCCCGGATCTGGCTACACCTTC	CASSGFSSGTPGSGYTF
NA	TRBV7-2	TRBJ2-3	NA	TGTGCCAGCAGCTTTACTCCGAACACAGATACGCAGTATTTT	CASSFTPNTDTQYF
NA	TRBV6-1	TRBJ1-4	NA	TGTGCCAGCAGTCCGGGATATAATGAAAAACTGTTTTTT	CASSPGYNEKLFF
once	TRBV6-5	TRBJ1-2	NA	TGTGCCACCCTAGGGCCCTATGGCTACACCTTC	CATLGPYGYTF
NA	TRBV11-3	TRBJ2-1	NA	TGTGCCAGCAGCCCCTCTCGCTCCTACAATGAGCAGTTCTTC	CASSPSRSYNEQFF
few	TRBV5-1	TRBJ2-3	NA	TGCGCCAGCAGCTTCGGCCCCGGACTCCGCACAGATACGCAGTATTTT	CASSFGPGLRTDTQYF
once	TRBV10-2	TRBJ2-5	TRBD2	TGCGCCAGCAGTGAGTCCGGGACTATAAAGACCCAGTACTTC	CASSESGTIKTQYF
NA	TRBV19	TRBJ1-6	TRBD1	TGTGCCAGTAGTATCGACAGGGTAAATTCACCCCTCCACTTT	CASSIDRVNSPLHF
NA	TRBV11-2	TRBJ2-2	NA	TGTGCCAGCAGCTTAGATCAGCTCACCGGGGAGCTGTTTTTT	CASSLDQLTGELFF
NA	TRBV6-5	TRBJ2-2	NA	TGTGCCAGCAGAGAGACGAACACCGGGGAGCTGTTTTTT	CASRETNTGELFF
NA	TRBV5-4	TRBJ1-2	NA	TGTGCCAGCAGCTCCGATATCTTACCGGATGGCTACACCTTC	CASSSDILPDGYTF
NA	TRBV7-2	TRBJ2-1	TRBD1	TGTGCCAGCAGCTTAGCGGACAGGGGCCTTGACAATGAGCAGTTCTTC	CASSLADRGLDNEQFF
NA	TRBV10-3	TRBJ2-3	NA	TGTGCCATCAGTGCCCGTGGCACCACTAGCACAGATACGCAGTATTTT	CAISARGTTSTDTQYF
NA	TRBV6-1	TRBJ1-5	NA	TGTGCCAGCAGTGAAATCCGTAGTCAGCCCCAGCATTTT	CASSEIRSQPQHF
NA	TRBV30	TRBJ1-1	NA	TGTGCCTGGAGTGCGTGGGGAGCACCAGGGGAGACTGAAGCTTTCTTT	CAWSAWGAPGETEAFF
once	TRBV4-2	TRBJ2-4	NA	TGTGCCAGCAGCCAAGGGCCAGGGGAGGGCGAAAACATTCAGTACTTC	CASSQGPGEGENIQYF
NA	TRBV5-1	TRBJ2-3	TRBD1	TGCGCCAGCAGCTTGGGGGACAGCGGCACAGATACGCAGTATTTT	CASSLGDSGTDTQYF
NA	TRBV12-5	TRBJ1-2	NA	TGTGCTAGTGGTTTGGTACCGGGAGACCATGGCTACACCTTC	CASGLVPGDHGYTF
NA	TRBV7-9	TRBJ2-7	NA	TGTGCCAGCAGCTTAGGAGACTACGAGCAGTACTTC	CASSLGDYEQYF
once	TRBV5-4	TRBJ1-6	NA	TGTGCCAGCAGCTTAGACCTGAATTCACCCCTCCACTTT	CASSLDLNSPLHF
NA	TRBV7-2	TRBJ2-7	NA	TGTGCCAGCAGCTTAGACCCAGGCTCCTACGAGCAGTACTTC	CASSLDPGSYEQYF
NA	TRBV6-1	TRBJ1-2	NA	TGTGCCAGCCAAGCCGCAGGCGACTATGGCTACACCTTC	CASQAAGDYGYTF
NA	TRBV5-8	TRBJ2-7	NA	TGTGCCAGCAGCTTGGGACAGGCGCGCCGGCACGAGCAGTACTTC	CASSLGQARRHEQYF
once	TRBV7-2	TRBJ1-3	NA	TGTGCCAGCAGCTTCTCCGGGCTTATCTCAGGAAACACCATATATTTT	CASSFSGLISGNTIYF
NA	TRBV5-1	TRBJ2-7	TRBD1	TGCGCCAGCAGCTTCCCCGGGACAGGGGGCGCCTACGAGCAGTACTTC	CASSFPGTGGAYEQYF
many	TRBV7-9	TRBJ1-6	NA	TGTGCCAGCGGAGGCAGGGAATCACCCCTCCACTTT	CASGGRESPLHF
NA	TRBV6-1	TRBJ2-7	NA	TGTGCCAGCAGTGAAGCGCCGGGACGAGCCTACGAGCAGTACTTC	CASSEAPGRAYEQYF
once	TRBV6-1	TRBJ1-1	NA	TGTGCCAGCACCCAAAGATCCGGGGTAAGGGCTTTCTTT	CASTQRSGVRAFF
NA	TRBV5-1	TRBJ1-2	NA	TGCGCCAGCAGCTTGGAGGGGTTCTATGGCTACACCTTC	CASSLEGFYGYTF
NA	TRBV7-9	TRBJ2-3	NA	TGTGCCAGCAGCTTACGGCAAGATACGCAGTATTTT	CASSLRQDTQYF
NA	TRBV30	TRBJ2-1	TRBD2	TGTGCCTGGAGACTAGCGGGGGGCCGCAGTGAGCAGTTCTTC	CAWRLAGGRSEQFF
NA	TRBV5-6	TRBJ2-5	TRBD1	TGTGCCAGCAGCCGGCAAGGGGGCGCTGGCCAAGAGACCCAGTACTTC	CASSRQGGAGQETQYF
NA	TRBV11-2	TRBJ1-2	NA	TGTGCCAGCAGCCCCGACGGGAGCTATGGCTACACCTTC	CASSPDGSYGYTF
NA	TRBV2	TRBJ2-1	NA	TGTGCCAGCAGTGAAGGTGGGGGGTCGGACAATGAGCAGTTCTTC	CASSEGGGSDNEQFF
once	TRBV4-3	TRBJ2-7	NA	TGCGCCAGCAGCCAATCCCGGTTCTCCTACGAGCAGTACTTC	CASSQSRFSYEQYF
NA	TRBV6-6	TRBJ2-1	NA	TGTGCCAGCAGTGACTACAGGGTCTACAATGAGCAGTTCTTC	CASSDYRVYNEQFF
NA	TRBV11-2	TRBJ1-5	NA	TGTGCCAGCAGCTTAGAACCGAGGGGCAATCAGCCCCAGCATTTT	CASSLEPRGNQPQHF
NA	TRBV10-1	TRBJ2-5	TRBD2	TGCGCCAGCAGTGATGGAGGGAGGGTTGGTTTGGAGACCCAGTACTTC	CASSDGGRVGLETQYF
once	TRBV30	TRBJ1-2	NA	TGTGCCTGGAGTGTGTCGAAGGGGAGAGACTATGGCTACACCTTC	CAWSVSKGRDYGYTF
NA	TRBV6-1	TRBJ2-3	NA	TGTGCCAGCAGGGAGAGAGATACGCAGTATTTT	CASRERDTQYF
NA	TRBV25-1	TRBJ1-2	NA	TGTGCCAGCAGGACAGGAGCTACGTTCGGCTACACCTTC	CASRTGATFGYTF
NA	TRBV30	TRBJ2-3	TRBD2	TGTGCCTGGAGTGTACACGGGGGGGTTGATACGCAGTATTTT	CAWSVHGGVDTQYF
once	TRBV5-4	TRBJ2-5	TRBD2	TGTGCCAGCGGCCTGGGAGGGAGAGAGACCCAGTACTTC	CASGLGGRETQYF
NA	TRBV28	TRBJ2-5	NA	TGTGCCAGCACCCCGGGGTCCGCTTTTGACGGAGAGACCCAGTACTTC	CASTPGSAFDGETQYF
once	TRBV7-9	TRBJ1-1	NA	TGTGCCAGCAGCCCCGCAGGGTTACGTGACACTGAAGCTTTCTTT	CASSPAGLRDTEAFF
NA	TRBV5-4	TRBJ1-4	TRBD1	TGTGCCAGCAGCCTTAAACAGGGGAATGGGGAAAAACTGTTTTTT	CASSLKQGNGEKLFF